The rows below give T cell receptor beta chains drawn from one sample of a study of PD-L1 blockade in urothelial cancer. The repertoire was sequenced with immunoSEQ multiplex PCR; TCRdb's copy has only in-frame clones and lacks some. The sample lists approximately 34,000 clones; about 79% were seen once. The sequencing used PBMCs, collected around atezolizumab (anti-PD-L1) treatment. The source of these receptors is a man in his 60s with urothelial cancer. CDR3s include the opening cysteine and the closing phenylalanine or tryptophan. A D gene is named only where the DNA matches it firmly. Clone size is stated in some rows and not others, as once, few, many or a class when expanded.

.	TRBD2	TRBV19	TRBJ2-2	CASSIVRLAWTGELFF	TGTGCCAGTAGTATCGTCAGACTAGCTTGGACCGGGGAGCTGTTTTTT
.	TRBD1	TRBV5-6	TRBJ1-6	CASSARSGQDNSPLHF	TGTGCCAGCAGCGCTAGATCGGGACAGGATAATTCACCCCTCCACTTT
.	.	TRBV4-3	TRBJ1-6	CASSQDLRVTLHF	TGCGCCAGCAGCCAAGATCTACGGGTGACCCTCCACTTT
few	TRBD1	TRBV2	TRBJ2-2	CASSVRQGAGELFF	TGTGCCAGCAGTGTGCGGCAGGGGGCCGGGGAGCTGTTTTTT
.	.	TRBV9	TRBJ1-1	CASSVEPRVWTEAFF	TGTGCCAGCAGCGTAGAGCCCAGGGTTTGGACTGAAGCTTTCTTT
.	TRBD2	TRBV7-9	TRBJ2-7	CASSLELGLAGPRTYEQYF	TGTGCCAGCAGCTTAGAGCTGGGGCTAGCGGGACCCCGAACCTACGAGCAGTACTTC
few	.	TRBV6-4	TRBJ2-1	CASSDSEVWRVNEQFF	TGTGCCAGCAGTGACTCAGAAGTGTGGCGGGTCAATGAGCAGTTCTTC
.	.	TRBV28	TRBJ1-5	CASSPGGSNQPQHF	TGTGCCAGCAGCCCTGGAGGTAGCAATCAGCCCCAGCATTTT
once	.	TRBV4-3	TRBJ2-4	CASSQEWGFTLKNIQYF	TGCGCCAGCAGCCAAGAATGGGGCTTTACACTCAAAAACATTCAGTACTTC
.	.	TRBV6-6	TRBJ1-3	CASMEARGNTIYF	TGTGCCAGCATGGAGGCGCGGGGAAACACCATATATTTT
.	TRBD2	TRBV19	TRBJ2-1	CASREAGTRILYEQFF	TGTGCCAGTAGGGAGGCCGGGACTAGAATTTTGTATGAGCAGTTCTTC
.	.	TRBV14	TRBJ2-1	CASSQARSYNEQFF	TGTGCCAGCAGCCAGGCCCGCTCCTACAATGAGCAGTTCTTC
.	.	TRBV19	TRBJ2-1	CASTRGEGGGHNEQFF	TGTGCCAGTACCAGAGGGGAAGGGGGTGGTCACAATGAGCAGTTCTTC
.	.	TRBV27	TRBJ1-2	CASRGLSYGYTF	TGTGCCAGCAGGGGACTGTCCTATGGCTACACCTTC
once	TRBD2	TRBV27	TRBJ2-7	CASSKVGGKTYEQYF	TGTGCCAGCAGTAAAGTCGGGGGGAAAACCTACGAGCAGTACTTC
.	.	TRBV29-1	TRBJ2-2	CSVRQGWNTGELFF	TGCAGCGTTAGGCAGGGTTGGAACACCGGGGAGCTGTTTTTT
.	TRBD1	TRBV5-4	TRBJ2-2	CASSAVGQGNTGELFF	TGTGCCAGCAGCGCCGTCGGACAGGGGAACACCGGGGAGCTGTTTTTT
.	TRBD1	TRBV5-1	TRBJ1-2	CASSTRTGTYGYTF	TGCGCCAGCAGCACTAGGACAGGGACGTATGGCTACACCTTC
.	TRBD1	TRBV5-1	TRBJ2-2	CASSVGTAVLNTGELFF	TGCGCCAGCAGCGTGGGGACAGCAGTTTTGAACACCGGGGAGCTGTTTTTT
once	TRBD1	TRBV9	TRBJ2-3	CASSAGQGVLGDTQYF	TGTGCCAGCAGCGCCGGACAGGGAGTTTTAGGAGATACGCAGTATTTT
.	.	TRBV19	TRBJ2-3	CASSWTVTDTQYF	TGTGCCAGTAGTTGGACAGTGACAGATACGCAGTATTTT
.	.	TRBV5-4	TRBJ2-5	CASSSDWRVETQYF	TGTGCCAGCAGCTCCGACTGGAGGGTGGAGACCCAGTACTTC
.	TRBD2	TRBV5-8	TRBJ2-1	CASSLFTGGYNEQFF	TGTGCCAGCAGCTTATTCACGGGAGGGTACAATGAGCAGTTCTTC
.	.	TRBV11-1	TRBJ2-7	CASSPSSGTYEQYF	TGTGCCAGCAGCCCAAGTAGCGGTACCTACGAGCAGTACTTC
.	TRBD1	TRBV19	TRBJ2-3	CASSLGQGTTDTQYF	TGTGCCAGCTCTCTCGGACAGGGAACCACAGATACGCAGTATTTT
.	.	TRBV7-2	TRBJ2-7	CASSRDKNYEQYF	TGTGCCAGCAGCAGGGACAAAAACTACGAGCAGTACTTC
.	.	TRBV7-9	TRBJ1-1	CASSSATGFAFF	TGTGCCAGCAGTTCAGCAACAGGTTTCGCTTTCTTT
few	TRBD1	TRBV5-6	TRBJ1-2	CASSYWDSYGYTF	TGTGCCAGCAGCTACTGGGACAGCTATGGCTACACCTTC
.	.	TRBV4-2	TRBJ1-2	CASSQDIQDSSLWGYTF	TGTGCCAGCAGCCAAGATATCCAGGACAGCTCCCTTTGGGGCTACACCTTC
.	.	TRBV6-4	TRBJ1-5	CASSEASGQPQHF	TGTGCCAGCAGTGAAGCGTCTGGGCAGCCCCAGCATTTT
.	TRBD1	TRBV4-1	TRBJ2-5	CASTGTGGWEETQYF	TGCGCCAGCACCGGAACAGGGGGCTGGGAAGAGACCCAGTACTTC
.	TRBD1	TRBV27	TRBJ1-6	CASTDTDRAMDSPLHF	TGTGCCAGCACGGATACCGACAGGGCGATGGATTCACCCCTCCACTTT
.	TRBD2	TRBV5-4	TRBJ2-7	CASWTSGRHMEDEQYF	TGTGCCAGCTGGACTAGCGGGAGGCATATGGAAGATGAGCAGTACTTC
once	.	TRBV11-2	TRBJ2-4	CASSWSGRGSKNIQYF	TGTGCCAGCAGCTGGAGCGGTCGGGGATCCAAAAACATTCAGTACTTC
.	TRBD1	TRBV7-6	TRBJ2-5	CASSLFSDRGETQYF	TGTGCCAGCAGCTTATTTTCGGACAGGGGAGAGACCCAGTACTTC
.	TRBD1	TRBV5-1	TRBJ1-6	CASSPTDRGYNSPLHF	TGCGCCAGCAGCCCGACAGACAGGGGTTATAATTCACCCCTCCACTTT
.	TRBD1	TRBV19	TRBJ1-5	CATTGTGTGGFQPQHF	TGTGCCACCACAGGCACCGGGACAGGGGGCTTCCAGCCCCAGCATTTT
.	TRBD1	TRBV6-5	TRBJ1-4	CASRQDRVNEKLFF	TGTGCCAGCAGGCAGGACAGGGTGAATGAAAAACTGTTTTTT
few	.	TRBV7-9	TRBJ1-2	CASSGDTYIYGYTF	TGTGCCAGCAGCGGTGACACTTACATTTATGGCTACACCTTC
.	.	TRBV18	TRBJ2-3	CASSPSQGKTDTQYF	TGTGCCAGCTCACCCAGCCAGGGGAAGACAGATACGCAGTATTTT